This T cell receptor beta chain was recovered during a study of cytomegalovirus exposure and HLA in healthy donors. Study information: Genotyping showed around 80% of fewer than 500 donors falling in the Caucasian-associated ancestry cluster.

General study findings and limits: Accurate predictions that matched the HLA-A and HLA-B alleles of most subjects were reportedly made from TCR beta sequences. Immune exposure information available was restricted to CMV serostatus. Both high specificity and high sensitivity reportedly marked the classifier's diagnosis of cytomegalovirus status.

The germline gives CDR1 LNHDA, CDR2 SQIVND (reference sequence). The CDR3 contains 14 residues. Trimming shortened V by 5 bases and J by 3 bases, and 13 bases separated the two germline ends. About this clone: Its specificity is not known.

Vbeta (60) and Jbeta (13) primers were used in the PCR. TCRdb's table, derived via immunoSEQ multiplex PCR, lists solely in-frame clones and lacks some. The sample holds around 140,000 clones, roughly 80% seen once. The sequence came from a man in his forties in good health and CMV-seronegative. The material sequenced was PBMCs. This chain joins TRBV19 and TRBJ1-2; a possible D gene is TRBD1 (6 bases). The CDR3 nucleotides are TGTGCCAGTAGTCCAGGGGTCAACCACTATGGCTACACCTTC. It specifies CASSPGVNHYGYTF. Based on the CDR3 plus reference TRBV19 and TRBJ1-2, the full variable domain is DGGITQSPKYLFRKEGQNVTLSCEQNLNHDAMYWYRQDPGQGLRLIYYSQIVNDFQKGDIAEGYSVSREKKESFPLTVTSAQKNPTAFYLCASSPGVNHYGYTFGSGTRLTVV.